The rows below give T cell receptor beta chains drawn from one sample of a study of shared clonotypes between healthy human individuals. TCRdb's table, derived via immunoSEQ multiplex PCR, lists solely in-frame clones and lacks some. The sample has about 2.4 million clones, 93% seen once. Sequenced material: naive CD4+ T cells from PBMCs. The receptor set was obtained from a man aged 18 to 29 in good health. Some clones in this sample may be carry-over from other donors' samples. CDR3s include the opening cysteine and the closing phenylalanine or tryptophan. A D gene is named only where the DNA matches it firmly. Clone sizes are given selectively: once, few, many, or a class where the clone is expanded.

TRBV5-4,TRBJ2-7,-,TRBD1,CASKKGGHLTYEQYF,TGTGCCAGCAAGAAAGGGGGCCACCTTACCTACGAGCAGTACTTC
TRBV7-9,TRBJ1-1,-,-,CASSLGGPWEAFF,TGTGCCAGCAGCTTAGGGGGTCCGTGGGAAGCTTTCTTT
TRBV7-2,TRBJ2-3,-,TRBD1,CASSPRTGGTDTQYF,TGTGCCAGCAGCCCCAGGACAGGGGGCACAGATACGCAGTATTTT
TRBV30,TRBJ2-3,-,-,CAWSTARDTQYF,TGTGCCTGGAGTACGGCGAGAGATACGCAGTATTTT
TRBV19,TRBJ2-5,-,-,CASNGGPALTGETQYF,TGTGCCAGTAACGGGGGGCCAGCCCTCACGGGGGAGACCCAGTACTTC
TRBV7-2,TRBJ2-3,-,TRBD1,CASSSQGSPSLGTQYF,TGTGCCAGCAGCTCACAGGGGTCGCCCAGTTTAGGTACGCAGTATTTT
TRBV2,TRBJ2-7,-,-,CASIPSGAPGEQYF,TGTGCCAGCATACCCTCGGGGGCTCCGGGTGAGCAGTACTTC
TRBV5-5,TRBJ1-5,-,-,CASSLDVRLRANQPQHF,TGTGCCAGCAGCTTGGACGTCAGACTAAGGGCCAATCAGCCCCAGCATTTT
TRBV28,TRBJ2-7,-,TRBD2,CASSFLAELAGASTYEQYF,TGTGCCAGCAGTTTTTTGGCCGAACTAGCGGGAGCCTCCACCTACGAGCAGTACTTC
TRBV5-6,TRBJ2-5,-,-,CASSTGPRETQYF,TGTGCCAGCAGTACGGGCCCTCGGGAGACCCAGTACTTC
TRBV5-6,TRBJ2-3,-,-,CASSFRRTSTDTQYF,TGTGCCAGCAGCTTCCGACGGACTAGCACAGATACGCAGTATTTT
TRBV11-2,TRBJ1-2,-,-,CASSPGLGSGGYTF,TGTGCCAGCAGCCCAGGGTTGGGGAGCGGTGGCTACACCTTC
TRBV9,TRBJ2-3,-,-,CASSAAGLTDTQYF,TGTGCCAGCAGCGCGGCGGGCCTCACAGATACGCAGTATTTT
TRBV4-1,TRBJ2-2,-,TRBD2,CASSHVLAGGPGTGELFF,TGCGCCAGCAGCCATGTTCTAGCGGGAGGGCCGGGTACCGGGGAGCTGTTTTTT
TRBV7-9,TRBJ2-3,-,-,CASNVAQDTQYF,TGTGCCAGCAACGTTGCGCAAGATACGCAGTATTTT
TRBV28,TRBJ2-3,-,TRBD2,CASSLRTSGSPTDTQYF,TGTGCCAGCAGTCTACGGACTAGCGGGAGCCCCACAGATACGCAGTATTTT
TRBV5-4,TRBJ1-2,once,-,CASSFLNSIKGYTF,TGTGCCAGCAGCTTCCTTAACAGCATTAAAGGCTACACCTTC
TRBV28,TRBJ1-4,-,TRBD1,CASSLKIGGTGASGEKLFF,TGTGCCAGCAGCCTAAAGATCGGCGGGACAGGGGCGTCCGGCGAAAAACTGTTTTTT
TRBV11-2,TRBJ2-1,once,TRBD2,CASSFNGPAGGRDEQFF,TGTGCCAGCAGCTTCAACGGTCCAGCGGGAGGGAGGGATGAGCAGTTCTTC
TRBV6-1,TRBJ2-1,-,TRBD2,CASRTLAAELNEQFF,TGTGCCAGCAGAACACTAGCGGCAGAACTTAATGAGCAGTTCTTC
TRBV18,TRBJ2-5,-,-,CASSPPGRNQETQYF,TGTGCCAGCTCACCCCCGGGACGGAACCAAGAGACCCAGTACTTC
TRBV19,TRBJ1-1,few,-,CASSYLTEAFF,TGTGCCAGTAGTTACTTGACTGAAGCTTTCTTT